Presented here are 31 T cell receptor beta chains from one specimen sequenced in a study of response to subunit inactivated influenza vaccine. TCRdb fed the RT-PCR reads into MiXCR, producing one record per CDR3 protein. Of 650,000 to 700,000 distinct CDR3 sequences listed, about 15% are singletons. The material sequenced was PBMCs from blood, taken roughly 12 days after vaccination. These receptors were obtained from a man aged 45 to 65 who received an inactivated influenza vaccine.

The CDR3 DNA reads TGTGCCAGCAGCTTTGCATTCATCATAAGCTCCTACAATGAGCAGTTCTTC. Translated: CASSFAFIISSYNEQFF. The chain recombines TRBV7-2 with TRBJ2-1; D call uncertain. The ends were cut back, 3 bases at V and 0 bases at J, with 15 bases in the middle. Germline V gives CDR1 SGHTA, CDR2 FQGNSA. The CDR3 sequence is 17 residues long.

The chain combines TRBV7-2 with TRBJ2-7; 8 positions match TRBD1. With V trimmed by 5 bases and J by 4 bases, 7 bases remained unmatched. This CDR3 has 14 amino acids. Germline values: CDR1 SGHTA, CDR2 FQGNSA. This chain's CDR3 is CASSPTGAGYEQYF. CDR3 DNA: TGTGCCAGCAGCCCGACAGGGGCTGGGTACGAGCAGTACTTC.

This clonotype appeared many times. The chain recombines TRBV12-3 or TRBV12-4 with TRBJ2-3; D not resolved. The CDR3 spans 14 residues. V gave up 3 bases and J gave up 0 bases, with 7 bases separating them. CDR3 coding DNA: TGTGCCAGCAGTTTCGGGCTGAGCACAGATACGCAGTATTTT. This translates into CASSFGLSTDTQYF.

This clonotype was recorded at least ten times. CDR3 loop: CASSFFHTSGGIYEQYF. CDR3 DNA: TGTGCCAGCAGCTTTTTCCATACTAGCGGGGGGATCTACGAGCAGTACTTC. V gene TRBV7-8 combines with J gene TRBJ2-7; TRBD2 matches at 12 bases. With V trimmed by 3 bases and J by 3 bases, 9 bases remained unmatched. There are 17 residues in the CDR3. The V gene's germline CDR1 is SGHVS and CDR2 FQNEAQ.

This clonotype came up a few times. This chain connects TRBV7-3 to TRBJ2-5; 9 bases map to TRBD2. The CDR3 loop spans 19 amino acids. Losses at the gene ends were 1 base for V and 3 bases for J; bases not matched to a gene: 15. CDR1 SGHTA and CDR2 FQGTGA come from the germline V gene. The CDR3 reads CASSLRPLAGLLIEETQYF. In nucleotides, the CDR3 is TGTGCCAGCAGCTTAAGGCCACTAGCGGGCTTACTCATAGAAGAGACCCAGTACTTC.

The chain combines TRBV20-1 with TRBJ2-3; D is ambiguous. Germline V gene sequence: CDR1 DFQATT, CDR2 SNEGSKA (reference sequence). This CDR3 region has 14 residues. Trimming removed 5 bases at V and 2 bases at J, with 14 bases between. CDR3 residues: CSAPTFNFTDTQYF. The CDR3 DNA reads TGCAGTGCTCCAACCTTCAATTTCACAGATACGCAGTATTTT.

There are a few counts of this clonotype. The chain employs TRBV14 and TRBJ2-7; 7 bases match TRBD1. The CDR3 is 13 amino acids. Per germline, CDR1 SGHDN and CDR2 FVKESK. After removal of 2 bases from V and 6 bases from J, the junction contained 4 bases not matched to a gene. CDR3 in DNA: TGTGCCAGCAGCCAAACGAACAGGGGCGAGCAGTACTTC. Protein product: CASSQTNRGEQYF. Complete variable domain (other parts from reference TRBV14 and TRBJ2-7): EAGVTQFPSHSVIEKGQTVTLRCDPISGHDNLYWYRRVMGKEIKFLLHFVKESKQDESGMPNNRFLAERTGGTYSTLKVQPAELEDSGVYFCASSQTNRGEQYFGPGTRLTVT.

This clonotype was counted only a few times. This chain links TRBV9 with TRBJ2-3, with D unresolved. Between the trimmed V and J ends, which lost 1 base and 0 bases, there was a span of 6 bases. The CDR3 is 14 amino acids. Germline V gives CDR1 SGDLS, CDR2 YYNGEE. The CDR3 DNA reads TGTGCCAGCAGCGTATCATTGAGCACAGATACGCAGTATTTT. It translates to CASSVSLSTDTQYF. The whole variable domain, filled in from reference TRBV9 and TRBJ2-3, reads DSGVTQTPKHLITATGQRVTLRCSPRSGDLSVYWYQQSLDQGLQFLIQYYNGEERAKGNILERFSAQQFPDLHSELNLSSLELGDSALYFCASSVSLSTDTQYFGPGTRLTVL.

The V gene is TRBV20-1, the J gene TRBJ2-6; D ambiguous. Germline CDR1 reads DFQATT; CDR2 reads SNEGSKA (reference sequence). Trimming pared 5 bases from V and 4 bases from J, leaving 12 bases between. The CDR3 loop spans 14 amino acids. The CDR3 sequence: CSARPVAGANVLTF. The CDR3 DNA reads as TGCAGTGCTCGCCCGGTTGCCGGGGCCAACGTCCTGACTTTC.

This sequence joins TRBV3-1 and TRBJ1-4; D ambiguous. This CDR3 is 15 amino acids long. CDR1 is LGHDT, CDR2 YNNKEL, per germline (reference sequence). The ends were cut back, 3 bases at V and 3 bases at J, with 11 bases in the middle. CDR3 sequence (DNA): TGTGCCAGCAGCCATATGCAGAAGGCTAATGAAAAACTGTTTTTT. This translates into CASSHMQKANEKLFF.

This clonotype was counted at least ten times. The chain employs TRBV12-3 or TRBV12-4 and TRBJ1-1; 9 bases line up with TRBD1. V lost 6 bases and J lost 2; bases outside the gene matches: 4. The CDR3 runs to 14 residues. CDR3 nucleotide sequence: TGTGCCAGCAGACCGGGACAGGGTAACACTGAAGCTTTCTTT. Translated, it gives CASRPGQGNTEAFF.

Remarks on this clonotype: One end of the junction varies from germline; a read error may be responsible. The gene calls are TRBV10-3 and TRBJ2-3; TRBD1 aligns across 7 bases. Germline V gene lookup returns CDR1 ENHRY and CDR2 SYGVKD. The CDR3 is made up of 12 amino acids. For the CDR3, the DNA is TGTGCCACGAGACAGGGTACAGATACGCATTATTTT. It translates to CATRQGTDTHYF.

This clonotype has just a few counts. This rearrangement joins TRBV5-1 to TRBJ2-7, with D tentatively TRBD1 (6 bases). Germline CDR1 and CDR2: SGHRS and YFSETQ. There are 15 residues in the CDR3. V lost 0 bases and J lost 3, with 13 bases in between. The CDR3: CASSLATQGFYEQYF. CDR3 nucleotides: TGCGCCAGCAGCTTGGCAACACAGGGTTTCTACGAGCAGTACTTC.

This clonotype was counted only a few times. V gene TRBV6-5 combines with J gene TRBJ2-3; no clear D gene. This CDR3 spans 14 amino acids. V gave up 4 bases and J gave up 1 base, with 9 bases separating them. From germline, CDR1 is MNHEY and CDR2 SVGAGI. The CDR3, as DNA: TGTGCCAGCAGTTTCAGCCGGGGCACAGATACGCAGTATTTT. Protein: CASSFSRGTDTQYF.

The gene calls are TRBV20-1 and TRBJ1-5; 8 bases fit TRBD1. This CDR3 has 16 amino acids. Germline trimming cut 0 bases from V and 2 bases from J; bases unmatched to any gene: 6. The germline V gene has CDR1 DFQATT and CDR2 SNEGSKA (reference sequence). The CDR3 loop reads CSARDGGQAGNQPQHF. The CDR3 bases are TGCAGTGCTAGAGATGGGGGACAGGCCGGCAATCAGCCCCAGCATTTT.

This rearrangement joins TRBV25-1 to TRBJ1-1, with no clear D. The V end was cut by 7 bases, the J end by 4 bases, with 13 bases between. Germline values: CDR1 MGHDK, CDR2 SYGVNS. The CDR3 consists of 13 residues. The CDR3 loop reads CASMEGSATEAFF. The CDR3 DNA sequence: TGTGCCAGCATGGAAGGGAGTGCCACTGAAGCTTTCTTT.

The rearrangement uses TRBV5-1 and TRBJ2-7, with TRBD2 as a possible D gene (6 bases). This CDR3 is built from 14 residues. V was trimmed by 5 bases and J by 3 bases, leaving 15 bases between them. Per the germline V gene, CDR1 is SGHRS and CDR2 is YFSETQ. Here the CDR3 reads CASSPSGYHYEQYF. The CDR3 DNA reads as TGCGCCAGCAGTCCGAGCGGGTATCACTACGAGCAGTACTTC.

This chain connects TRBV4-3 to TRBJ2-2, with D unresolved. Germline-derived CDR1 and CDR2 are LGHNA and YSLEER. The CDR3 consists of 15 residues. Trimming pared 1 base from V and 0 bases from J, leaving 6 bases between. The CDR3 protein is CASSQALSNTGELFF. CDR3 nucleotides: TGCGCCAGCAGCCAAGCTCTTTCGAACACCGGGGAGCTGTTTTTT.

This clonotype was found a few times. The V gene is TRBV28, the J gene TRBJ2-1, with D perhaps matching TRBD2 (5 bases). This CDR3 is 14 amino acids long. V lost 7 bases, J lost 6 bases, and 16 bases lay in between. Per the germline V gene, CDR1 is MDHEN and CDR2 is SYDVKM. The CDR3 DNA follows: TGTGCCAGCACCCTGACACCCAGCGGCAATGAGCAGTTCTTC. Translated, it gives CASTLTPSGNEQFF.

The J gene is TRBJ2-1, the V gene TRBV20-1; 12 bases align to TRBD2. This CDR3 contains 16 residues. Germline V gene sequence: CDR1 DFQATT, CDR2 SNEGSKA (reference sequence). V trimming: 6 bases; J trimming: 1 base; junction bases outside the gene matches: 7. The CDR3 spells CSARTGLAGSYNEQFF. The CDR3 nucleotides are TGCAGTGCAAGAACCGGACTAGCGGGGTCCTACAATGAGCAGTTCTTC.

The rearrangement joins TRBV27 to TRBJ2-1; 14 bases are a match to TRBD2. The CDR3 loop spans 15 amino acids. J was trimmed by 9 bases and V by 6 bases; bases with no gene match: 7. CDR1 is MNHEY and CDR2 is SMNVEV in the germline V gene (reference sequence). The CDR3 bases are TGTGCCAGCAGCGGACTAGCGGGAGGAGAGACTGAGCAGTTCTTC. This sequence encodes CASSGLAGGETEQFF.

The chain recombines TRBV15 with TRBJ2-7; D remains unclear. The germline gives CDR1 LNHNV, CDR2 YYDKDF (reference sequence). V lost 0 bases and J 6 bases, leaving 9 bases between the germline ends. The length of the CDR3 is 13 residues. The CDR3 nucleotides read TGTGCCACCAGCAGAGATAAAGTTGCCGAGCAGTACTTC. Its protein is CATSRDKVAEQYF. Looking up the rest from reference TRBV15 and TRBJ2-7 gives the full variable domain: DAMVIQNPRYQVTQFGKPVTLSCSQTLNHNVMYWYQQKSSQAPKLLFHYYDKDFNNEADTPDNFQSRRPNTSFCFLDIRSPGLGDTAMYLCATSRDKVAEQYFGPGTRLTVT.

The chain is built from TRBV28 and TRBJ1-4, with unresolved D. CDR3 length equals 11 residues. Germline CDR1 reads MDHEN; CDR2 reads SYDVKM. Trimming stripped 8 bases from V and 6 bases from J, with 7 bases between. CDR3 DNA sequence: TGTGCCAGCTTTTCTCATGAAAAACTGTTTTTT. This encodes CASFSHEKLFF.

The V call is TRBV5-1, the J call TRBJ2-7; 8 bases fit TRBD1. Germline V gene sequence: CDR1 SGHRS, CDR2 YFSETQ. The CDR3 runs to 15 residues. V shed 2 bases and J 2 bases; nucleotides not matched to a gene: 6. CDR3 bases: TGCGCCAGCAGCTTTAGGACAGGGCAGCCCTACGAGCAGTACTTC. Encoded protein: CASSFRTGQPYEQYF.

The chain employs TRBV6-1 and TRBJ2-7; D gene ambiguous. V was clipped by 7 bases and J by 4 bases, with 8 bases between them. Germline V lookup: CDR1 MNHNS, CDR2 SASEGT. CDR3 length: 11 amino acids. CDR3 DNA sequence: TGTGCCAGCACCGAATCTTACGAGCAGTACTTC. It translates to CASTESYEQYF.

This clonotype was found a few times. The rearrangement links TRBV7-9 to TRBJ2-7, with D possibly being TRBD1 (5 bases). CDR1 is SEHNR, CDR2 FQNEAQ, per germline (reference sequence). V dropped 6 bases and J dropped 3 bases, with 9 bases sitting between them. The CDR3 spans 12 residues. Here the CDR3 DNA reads TGTGCCAGCAGTCAACAGGACTACGAGCAGTACTTC. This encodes CASSQQDYEQYF.

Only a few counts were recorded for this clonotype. The DNA for the CDR3 is TGTGCCAGCAGTTTAGGGGTTCCCTCTTACAATGAGCAGTTCTTC. This encodes CASSLGVPSYNEQFF. This chain uses TRBV12-3 or TRBV12-4 with TRBJ2-1; D is uncertain. The CDR3 totals 15 residues. The V and J ends lost 1 base and 4 bases respectively, with 11 bases between them.

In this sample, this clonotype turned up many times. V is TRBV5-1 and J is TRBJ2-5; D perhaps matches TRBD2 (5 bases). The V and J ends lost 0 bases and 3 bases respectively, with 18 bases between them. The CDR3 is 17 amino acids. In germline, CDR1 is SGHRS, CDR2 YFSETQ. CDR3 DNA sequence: TGCGCCAGCAGCTTGGTTGACTCCGGGAATGTCGAAGAGACCCAGTACTTC. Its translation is CASSLVDSGNVEETQYF.

In DNA form, the CDR3 reads TGTGCCAGCAGTTTGGGCGGCCCGTATTCTGGAAACACCATATATTTT. Translated, it gives CASSLGGPYSGNTIYF. This chain connects TRBV12-3 or TRBV12-4 to TRBJ1-3, with D hard to call. The CDR3 is 16 residues long. Trimming removed 3 bases from V and 1 base from J, with 13 bases in between.

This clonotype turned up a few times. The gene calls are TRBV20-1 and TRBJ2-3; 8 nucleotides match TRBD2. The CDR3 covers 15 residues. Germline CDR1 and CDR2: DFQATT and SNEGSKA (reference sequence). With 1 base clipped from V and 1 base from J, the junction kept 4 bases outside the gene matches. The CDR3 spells CSARAGGLGTDTQYF. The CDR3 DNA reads TGCAGTGCTAGAGCGGGGGGGCTTGGCACAGATACGCAGTATTTT.

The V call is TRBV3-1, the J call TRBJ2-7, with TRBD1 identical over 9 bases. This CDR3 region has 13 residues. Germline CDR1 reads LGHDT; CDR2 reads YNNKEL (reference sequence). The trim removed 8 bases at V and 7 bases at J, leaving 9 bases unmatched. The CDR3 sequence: CASERQGVGEQYF. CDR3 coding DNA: TGTGCCAGCGAGAGACAGGGGGTCGGAGAGCAGTACTTC.